The sequence of this T cell receptor (beta chain) was determined in a study of response to subunit inactivated influenza vaccine. General study results and limits: Researchers suggested that each seasonal influenza vaccination recruits few new T cells.

TCRdb analysed the RT-PCR reads with MiXCR anew, one entry per CDR3 protein. Here the sample spans about 780,000 distinct CDR3 sequences, roughly 18% being singletons. In the case of this clonotype: What it binds is unknown.

The CDR3 length is 16 residues. Germline assignment: CDR1 SGHTA and CDR2 FQGTGA. Trimming took off 5 bases at V and 7 bases at J, with 20 bases between the two ends. The TCR comes from a man between 45 and 60 years old who received an inactivated influenza vaccine. Sequenced material: PBMCs from blood, taken roughly 5 days after vaccination. The chain recombines TRBV7-3 with TRBJ2-2; possibly TRBD2 for D (6 bases). DNA for the CDR3: TGTGCCAGCAGCACCCTCCCGGGCGGTAGCGGCGGGGAGCTGTTTTTT. Amino acid sequence: CASSTLPGGSGGELFF.